This TCR beta chain was profiled in a study of shared clonotypes between healthy human individuals (dated by TCRdb to 2019 to 2021). For the study in its entirety: The cohort included a few men and a couple of women between 18 and 49 years of age. The study deeply sequenced blood TCR repertoires of five healthy adults to estimate repertoire size and the extent of clonotype sharing between individuals. Libraries were prepared and TCR repertoires were sequenced by different laboratories using diverse techniques, in order to increase sequencing depth and limit assay-specific biases. Per donor, leukapheresis produced somewhere between about 0.8 and 9 billion PBMCs. For each donor, three plates each were used for CD4 naive and CD4 memory, two plates were used for CD8 naive, and one plate was used for CD8 memory. The study at large found these results: Because the study included only a small number of donors, the genetic and exposure-history diversity represented was limited. Naive subsets generally had larger estimated clonotype richness than memory subsets did. Sampling was limited to blood, and TCR repertoires in tissue likely differ from TCR repertoires in blood. Across a handful of donors, around 5% of naive CD4, approximately 3.5% of naive CD8, under 2.5% of memory CD4, and about 0.4% of memory CD8 clonotypes were shared. Higher generation probabilities were observed for clonotypes shared by all four sorted-subset donors than for non-shared clonotypes. Pairwise subsampling indicated that sequencing depth was expected to affect the degree of clonotype sharing among donors. Even with the large sequencing depth, rarefaction of the sorted-subset datasets indicated that sequencing was incomplete.

Concerning this clone: Its binding antigen is unknown. No quality values exist for individual bases; no much larger clone is one base distant.

The germline V gene supplies CDR1 SGHVS and CDR2 FNYEAQ. Measured from the cysteine to the phenylalanine, the CDR3 is 13 residues long. Of the read, only the CDR3 DNA is kept; its 39 bases are in frame from base 1. V is cut by 1 base and J by 4 bases, and the space between the germline ends is 7 bases. The donors were healthy, HIV-negative adults with no recently reported acute infections or vaccinations. Every donor was a Caucasian adult living in Nashville, Tennessee, USA. Magnetic negative selection was used to enrich CD4+ T cells, after which naive cells were positively selected on CD45RA and the negative fraction became the memory subset. Blood was collected by leukapheresis, and PBMCs were isolated by Ficoll-Histopaque density gradient centrifugation and then cryopreserved in liquid nitrogen vapor phase. Purity and quantity of every magnetically sorted T cell population were checked by analytical flow cytometry. Each sorted fraction had its genomic DNA isolated and then quantified by UV absorbance on a Nanodrop 2000c.

Using the deep immunoSEQ assay, multiplex PCR amplified TCR CDR3 regions from genomic DNA. For each cell subset, the extracted genomic DNA was distributed evenly across all wells of several immunoSEQ 96-well plates, and each plate served as one replicate. For sorted subsets, each replicate PCR was loaded with roughly 190 ng genomic DNA, equivalent to about 30,000 T cell genomes. Purified libraries were measured with a Qubit 3.0 fluorometer, size-checked on a Bioanalyzer 2100, and measured again with the KAPA Library Quantification kit. A separate single-read 150-cycle Illumina NextSeq 550 flow cell was used to sequence each immunoSEQ 96-well plate. The source study handled its data this way. Because the immunoSEQ output held only junctional sequences and lacked quality scores, the filtering could not match the filtering applied to full-length reads. Sequences were annotated with PyIR, a Python wrapper for IgBLAST v1.9, using IMGT germline references to assign V/J genes and CDR3. Any read was removed if the V/J assignment was weak (E-value above 1e-6), the CDR3 was missing, or the read contained stop codons, out-of-frame junctions, or ambiguous translated residues. V3J clonotypes were defined as sequences sharing an identical inferred V gene, J gene, and CDR3 amino acid sequence. Percentage overlap between repertoires was computed as shared unique clonotypes divided by the size of the smaller repertoire. Repertoire richness was assessed with RTK rarefaction, the Chao1 estimator, and Recon v2.1 estimates of unobserved clonotypes. Generation probabilities for all TCRbeta clonotypes obtained by the gDNA method from a few donors were computed using OLGA. The source is immuneACCESS, and TCRdb retained only in-frame sequences with V and J called. Part of the clones is not carried over; for the studies checked, unresolved V genes explain less than half of this, and the remainder is unexplained. V and J calls and clone size are given by that table; D and trimming were obtained from the DNA. This sample has 2 million to 2.5 million clones in its table, and about 92% of those were observed once. Clones ranked in the top ten supply about 0.39% of the sample.

The receptor was isolated from a man between 18 and 35 years old in good health. Some clones in this sample may be carry-over from other donors' samples. The sequencing input was naive CD4+ T cells from PBMCs. The label giving this sample's cell subset or site can be read as: CD45RA+ positively selected. This chain is built from TRBV7-6 and TRBJ1-1, with the D gene call left open. The DNA reads as follows: TGTGCCAGCAGCTTAGGACTCAGCACTGAAGCTTTCTTT. It encodes CASSLGLSTEAFF.